The clone carrying this T cell receptor (beta chain) was counted a single time. Its antigen remains unidentified. CD45RO-negative, CCR7-selected cells formed the naive CD8 fraction, which excluded terminally differentiated effector memory CD45RA+ cells. Healthy HIV-negative adults without recent acute infections or vaccinations served as donors. The record originates from a study of shared clonotypes between healthy human individuals. Overall study context: Per donor, CD8 memory used one plate, CD8 naive used two, CD4 memory used three and CD4 naive used three.

Clones were sequenced by immunoSEQ multiplex PCR, and TCRdb holds only the in-frame ones, with some missing. Of hundreds of thousands of clones in the sample, 85% to 95% were seen once. Study outcomes and limitations: Naive CD4 clonotypes overlapped across a handful of donors at roughly 5%.

The sample was naive CD8+ T cells sorted from blood. This sequence originates from a woman in her thirties in good health.

Here the CDR3 reads CASSLYQQGYGYTF. The DNA for the CDR3 is TGTGCCAGCAGTCTTTACCAGCAGGGATATGGCTACACCTTC. The rearrangement joins TRBV7-8 to TRBJ1-2, with TRBD1 as a possible D gene (5 bases). This CDR3 comprises 14 residues. Trimming left V 6 bases short and J 5 bases short, with 16 bases between. Germline CDR1 reads SGHVS; CDR2 reads FQNEAQ.